What follows are 8 T cell receptor beta chains derived from one specimen sequenced in a study of T cell responses to AZD1222 COVID-19 vaccine. Sequencing was performed with immunoSEQ multiplex PCR; in TCRdb, only in-frame clones are kept and a portion is missing. The repertoire consists of some 140,000 clones, with 92% occurring once and the leading ten covering around 3%. The sample in question was peripheral blood, obtained on day 0 of AZD1222 vaccination. All receptors come from an adult in good health.

The chain recombines TRBV18 with TRBJ2-3, with 7 nucleotides matching TRBD1. The junction had 6 bases not matched to a gene; V was cut back by 0 bases and J by 3 bases. This CDR3 is built from 16 residues. The V gene's germline CDR1 is KGHSH and CDR2 LQKENI. In DNA form, the CDR3 reads TGTGCCAGCTCACCACCCCCAGGGGGTAGGACAGATACGCAGTATTTT. This codes for CASSPPPGGRTDTQYF.

The chain carries TRBV30 and TRBJ1-2; D not resolved. V lost 3 bases and J 4 bases, leaving 18 bases between the germline ends. The CDR3 length is 15 residues. Looked up from germline, CDR1 is GTSNPN and CDR2 is SVGIG (reference sequence). In DNA form, the CDR3 reads TGTGCCTGGAGCGCCGTGAGGCGAATGGGCTATGGCTACACCTTC. Protein: CAWSAVRRMGYGYTF.

This clone was picked up one time. The V call is TRBV5-5, the J call TRBJ1-5; D is uncertain. In germline, CDR1 is SGHKS, CDR2 YYEKEE (reference sequence). CDR3 size: 14 residues. Trimming shortened V by 3 bases and J by 0 bases, and 7 bases separated the two germline ends. For the CDR3, the DNA is TGTGCCAGCAGCTCGGATTATAGCAATCAGCCCCAGCATTTT. Translated: CASSSDYSNQPQHF.

This chain connects TRBV6-4 to TRBJ1-1; D gene ambiguous. Deletions cut 3 bases from V and 4 bases from J, with 12 bases between. CDR1 and CDR2 from the germline V gene are MRHNA and SNTAGT. This CDR3 is built from 14 residues. The CDR3, as DNA: TGTGCCAGCAGTGATCGGATGGGAGGCACTGAAGCTTTCTTT. Protein sequence: CASSDRMGGTEAFF.

This clone was detected only once. The chain recombines TRBV14 with TRBJ2-1; 10 nucleotides line up with TRBD1. J lost 7 bases, V lost 4 bases, and 7 bases had no gene match. CDR1 SGHDN and CDR2 FVKESK come from the germline V gene. CDR3 length equals 15 residues. The CDR3 nucleotides are TGTGCCAGCAGCCTGGGACAGGGGAGGAGGAATGAGCAGTTCTTC. It encodes CASSLGQGRRNEQFF.

The chain carries TRBV10-3 and TRBJ1-1; 7 bases are shared with TRBD1. With V trimmed by 3 bases and J by 11 bases, 6 bases remained unmatched. The germline V gene encodes CDR1 ENHRY and CDR2 SYGVKD. The CDR3 covers 12 residues. CDR3 in amino acids: CAISDLQGEAFF. CDR3 nucleotide sequence: TGTGCCATCAGTGACCTCCAGGGGGAGGCTTTCTTT.

This clone was detected only a few times. This chain uses TRBV12-3 or TRBV12-4 with TRBJ1-1; possibly TRBD1 for D (5 bases). The CDR3 covers 13 residues. V lost 4 bases to trimming and J lost 7 bases, with 13 bases between them. DNA for the CDR3: TGTGCCAGCAGTTGGGGGGGGAGTAGTGAAGCTTTCTTT. Translating it yields CASSWGGSSEAFF.

V gene TRBV2 combines with J gene TRBJ2-7; TRBD2 is a possible D gene (6 bases). V was cut by 6 bases and J by 1 base, with 13 bases left in between. This CDR3 has 14 residues. Germline CDR1 SNHLY, CDR2 FYNNEI. The CDR3 spells CASRYGTESYEQYF. Written as DNA, the CDR3 is TGTGCCAGCAGGTATGGGACTGAGTCCTACGAGCAGTACTTC.